This TCR beta chain was profiled in a study of cytomegalovirus exposure and HLA in healthy donors. Notes on the study in general: Immune exposure information available was restricted to CMV serostatus. 16,951 TCR beta sequences were associated with HLA alleles at 0.05 false discovery rate in a later analysis. Equally common other TCR beta chains were less clonally expanded than HLA-associated ones, a later analysis found. In a later analysis, V- and J-gene trimming of beta chains associated with a DCLRE1C missense variant, replicated independently.

With respect to this clone: Its antigen is as yet unknown.

Amplification used 60 Vbeta primers and 13 Jbeta primers. Libraries were prepared by immunoSEQ multiplex PCR; TCRdb keeps only in-frame clonotypes and omits some of them. The profile shows around 210,000 clones, about 88% of them singletons. V trimming: 2 bases; J trimming: 3 bases; junction bases outside the gene matches: 0. The germline CDR1 and CDR2 sequences are MRHNA and SNTAGT. This CDR3 has 14 amino acids. The chain combines TRBV6-4 with TRBJ2-3, with 9 positions matching TRBD1. This TCR came from a girl aged 2-15 years in good health and CMV-seronegative. Sequencing was carried out using PBMCs. This CDR3 reads CASSDGTGTDTQYF. CDR3 coding DNA: TGTGCCAGCAGTGACGGGACAGGGACAGATACGCAGTATTTT.